This TCR beta chain was documented in a study of Ad26.COV2.S vaccination and SARS-CoV-2 variants. The treatment: some 20 received Ad26.COV2.S at low or high dose, single or two shots; roughly five received placebo; per-sample allocation not given. Specimen acquisition occurred on day 63 following the initial vaccine or placebo injection. This clone was detected once. Germline assignment: CDR1 MNHEY and CDR2 SVGAGI. Trimming removed 7 bases from V and 3 bases from J, with 9 bases in between. CDR3 length: 12 residues. Produced via immunoSEQ multiplex PCR; TCRdb's table is partial and in-frame only. The data contain 440,000 or so clones, about nine tenths of them singletons.

This specimen consisted of peripheral blood, obtained in a trial of Ad26.COV2.S vaccine versus placebo. This clonotype was obtained from a person between 18 and 59 years old who received the Ad26.COV2.S COVID-19 vaccine or a placebo. The rearrangement links TRBV6-5 to TRBJ1-1; D unclear. The CDR3, as DNA: TGTGCCAGCAATGGGGAGTACACTGAAGCTTTCTTT. Its protein product is CASNGEYTEAFF.